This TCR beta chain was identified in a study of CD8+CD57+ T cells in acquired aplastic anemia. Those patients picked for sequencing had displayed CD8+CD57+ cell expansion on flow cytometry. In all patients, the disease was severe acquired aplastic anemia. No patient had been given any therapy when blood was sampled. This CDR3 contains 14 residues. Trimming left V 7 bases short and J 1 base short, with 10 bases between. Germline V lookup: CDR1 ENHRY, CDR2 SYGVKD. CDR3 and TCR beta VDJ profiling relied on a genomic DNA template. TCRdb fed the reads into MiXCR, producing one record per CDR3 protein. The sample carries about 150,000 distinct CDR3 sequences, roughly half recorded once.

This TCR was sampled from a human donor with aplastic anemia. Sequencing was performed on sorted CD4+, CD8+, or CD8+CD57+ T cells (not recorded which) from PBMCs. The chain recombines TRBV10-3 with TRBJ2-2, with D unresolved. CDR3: CAINGLGNTGELFF. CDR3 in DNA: TGTGCCATCAATGGGCTCGGGAACACCGGGGAGCTGTTTTTT.